This T cell receptor beta chain was found in a study of blood T cells in healthy people across ages. Regarding the study as a whole: TCR beta diversity per million T cells fell roughly linearly with age. TCR beta diversity tracked closely with naive T cell percentage.

This clonotype turned up a few times. Its cognate antigen is unknown. Collection of 8.5 to 10 milliliters of peripheral blood was performed for each donor. The study isolated at least 7 million PBMCs from each sample. A second PCR of 7 to 11 cycles used a sample-barcoded 5' primer and a J-beta primer mix. TCRdb called the 5' RACE reads again in MiXCR, with one record for every CDR3 protein. This table holds 1,500,000 or so distinct CDR3 sequences, 59% found once. The CDR3 has 15 residues. Germline V gives CDR1 SEHNR, CDR2 FQNEAQ (reference sequence). V dropped 5 bases and J dropped 2; count of bases not matched to a gene: 7.

The sequenced sample consisted of blood. The chain links TRBV7-9 to TRBJ2-7, with 9 bases identical to TRBD1. The sequence was collected from a man aged 18 to 30 in good health. CDR3 region: CASSRRGQGTYEQYF. The CDR3 DNA follows: TGTGCCAGCAGCCGGAGGGGACAGGGAACCTACGAGCAGTACTTC.